The clone carrying this T cell receptor beta chain has only a few counts. The ends lost 0 bases at V and 0 bases at J; junction bases unmatched: 8. The CDR3 totals 16 residues. CDR1 is DFQATT and CDR2 is SNEGSKA in the germline V gene (reference sequence). This sample is drawn from a study of patients and donors after allogeneic stem cell transplantation. TCRdb reanalysed the RT-PCR reads using MiXCR and keeps one entry per CDR3 protein. The sample holds roughly 880,000 distinct CDR3 sequences; about a sixth are singletons and the top ten take about 6%. The chain recombines TRBV20-1 with TRBJ2-7; 7 bases fit TRBD2. The TCR comes from a human donor who was either an allogeneic HSCT recipient or a stem cell or donor lymphocyte infusion donor (not recorded which). It is not recorded whose cells these are; they may come from a transplant donor. Material: blood, either unsorted or a sorted T cell fraction (not recorded which). This CDR3 is CSARDLDSGYSYEQYF. The CDR3 DNA reads TGCAGTGCTAGAGATCTGGATAGCGGGTACTCCTACGAGCAGTACTTC.